These T cell receptor beta chains were read from a single sample in a study of CD8 T cells in ankylosing spondylitis. One entry per CDR3 protein results from TCRdb running MiXCR on the 5' RACE reads. The table has 100,000 to 150,000 distinct CDR3 sequences, 9.5% to 12% seen once. Sequencing used blood, either unsorted or a sorted T cell fraction (not recorded which). These receptors originate from a female donor with ankylosing spondylitis or in good health (not recorded which). CDR3s include the opening cysteine and the closing phenylalanine or tryptophan. The D gene is left open where the match is weak. Clone size appears in some rows only: once, few, many, or a class for an expanded clone.

J gene: TRBJ1-2
D gene: NA
V gene: TRBV6-4
clone size: many
CDR3 protein: CASSDPPRDGYTF
CDR3 DNA: TGTGCCAGCAGTGACCCCCCCCGAGATGGCTACACCTTC

J gene: TRBJ2-6
D gene: NA
V gene: TRBV5-1
clone size: many
CDR3 protein: CASSLDNPGANVLTF
CDR3 DNA: TGCGCCAGCAGCTTGGACAACCCTGGGGCCAACGTCCTGACTTTC

J gene: TRBJ2-1
D gene: TRBD2
V gene: TRBV20-1
clone size: many
CDR3 protein: CSARLIRAGGYNEQFF
CDR3 DNA: TGCAGTGCTAGATTGATTCGAGCGGGAGGCTACAATGAGCAGTTCTTC

J gene: TRBJ2-7
D gene: TRBD2
V gene: TRBV5-1
clone size: many
CDR3 protein: CASSSSGGRSNEQYF
CDR3 DNA: TGCGCCAGCAGCTCGTCCGGCGGGAGGAGCAACGAGCAGTACTTC

J gene: TRBJ1-1
D gene: NA
V gene: TRBV6-2/TRBV6-3
clone size: many
CDR3 protein: CASTPWEGLMNTEAFF
CDR3 DNA: TGTGCCAGCACCCCTTGGGAGGGCCTCATGAACACTGAAGCTTTCTTT

J gene: TRBJ2-7
D gene: TRBD2
V gene: TRBV10-1
clone size: few
CDR3 protein: CASSRAGSYEQYF
CDR3 DNA: TGCGCCAGCAGTAGAGCGGGGTCCTACGAGCAGTACTTC

J gene: TRBJ2-7
D gene: TRBD2
V gene: TRBV29-1
clone size: NA
CDR3 protein: CSVEGGSRYEQYF
CDR3 DNA: TGCAGCGTTGAGGGCGGGAGTCGGTACGAGCAGTACTTC

J gene: TRBJ2-7
D gene: NA
V gene: TRBV6-2/TRBV6-3
clone size: NA
CDR3 protein: CASGGQIYEQYF
CDR3 DNA: TGTGCCAGCGGAGGACAGATCTACGAGCAGTACTTC

J gene: TRBJ2-1
D gene: TRBD2
V gene: TRBV5-1
clone size: NA
CDR3 protein: CASSSVGGVYNEQFF
CDR3 DNA: TGCGCCAGCAGCTCAGTGGGGGGGGTCTACAATGAGCAGTTCTTC

J gene: TRBJ2-1
D gene: TRBD2
V gene: TRBV5-1
clone size: many
CDR3 protein: CASSLDSGGAQFF
CDR3 DNA: TGCGCCAGCAGCTTGGACAGCGGGGGGGCGCAGTTCTTC

J gene: TRBJ2-1
D gene: NA
V gene: TRBV28
clone size: NA
CDR3 protein: CASSLPLGQGYNEQFF
CDR3 DNA: TGTGCCAGCAGTTTACCCCTGGGGCAGGGCTACAATGAGCAGTTCTTC

J gene: TRBJ2-3
D gene: TRBD2
V gene: TRBV5-1
clone size: NA
CDR3 protein: CASSPGIAGGFRTDTQYF
CDR3 DNA: TGCGCCAGCAGCCCCGGGATAGCGGGGGGTTTTCGCACAGATACGCAGTATTTT

J gene: TRBJ2-7
D gene: NA
V gene: TRBV12-3/TRBV12-4
clone size: many
CDR3 protein: CASSPGRGGYEQYF
CDR3 DNA: TGTGCCAGCAGTCCGGGGAGGGGGGGCTACGAGCAGTACTTC

J gene: TRBJ2-7
D gene: NA
V gene: TRBV20-1
clone size: many
CDR3 protein: CSARKGAPSYEQYF
CDR3 DNA: TGCAGTGCTAGGAAAGGGGCACCCTCCTACGAGCAGTACTTC